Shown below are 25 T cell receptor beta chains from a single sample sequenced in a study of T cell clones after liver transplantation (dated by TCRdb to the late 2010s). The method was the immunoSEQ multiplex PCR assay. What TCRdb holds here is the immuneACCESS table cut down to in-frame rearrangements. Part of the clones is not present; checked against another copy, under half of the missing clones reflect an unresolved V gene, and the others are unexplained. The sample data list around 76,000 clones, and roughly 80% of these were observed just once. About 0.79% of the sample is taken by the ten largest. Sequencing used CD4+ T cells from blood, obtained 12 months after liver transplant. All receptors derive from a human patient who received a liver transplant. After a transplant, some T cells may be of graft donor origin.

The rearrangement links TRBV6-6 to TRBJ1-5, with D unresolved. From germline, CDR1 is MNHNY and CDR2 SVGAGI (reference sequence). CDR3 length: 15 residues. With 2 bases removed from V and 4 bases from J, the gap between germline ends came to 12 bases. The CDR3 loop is CASSYLGVGNQPQHF. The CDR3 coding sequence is TGTGCCAGCAGTTACCTCGGGGTAGGGAATCAGCCCCAGCATTTT.

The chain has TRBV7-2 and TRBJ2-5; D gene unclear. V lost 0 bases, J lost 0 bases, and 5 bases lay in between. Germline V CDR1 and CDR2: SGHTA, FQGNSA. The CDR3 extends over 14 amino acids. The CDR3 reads CASSLATHQETQYF. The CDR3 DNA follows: TGTGCCAGCAGCTTAGCCACTCACCAAGAGACCCAGTACTTC. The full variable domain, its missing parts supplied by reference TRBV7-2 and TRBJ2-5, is GAGVSQSPSNKVTEKGKDVELRCDPISGHTALYWYRQSLGQGLEFLIYFQGNSAPDKSGLPSDRFSAERTGGSVSTLTIQRTQQEDSAVYLCASSLATHQETQYFGPGTRLLVL.

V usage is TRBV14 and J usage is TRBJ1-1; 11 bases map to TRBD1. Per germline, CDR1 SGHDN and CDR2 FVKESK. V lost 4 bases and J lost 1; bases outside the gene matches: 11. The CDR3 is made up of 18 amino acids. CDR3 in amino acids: CASSPGTGGRRWNTEAFF. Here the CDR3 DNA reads TGTGCCAGCAGCCCCGGGACAGGGGGTAGACGTTGGAACACTGAAGCTTTCTTT. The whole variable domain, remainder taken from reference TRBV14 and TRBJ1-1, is EAGVTQFPSHSVIEKGQTVTLRCDPISGHDNLYWYRRVMGKEIKFLLHFVKESKQDESGMPNNRFLAERTGGTYSTLKVQPAELEDSGVYFCASSPGTGGRRWNTEAFFGQGTRLTVV.

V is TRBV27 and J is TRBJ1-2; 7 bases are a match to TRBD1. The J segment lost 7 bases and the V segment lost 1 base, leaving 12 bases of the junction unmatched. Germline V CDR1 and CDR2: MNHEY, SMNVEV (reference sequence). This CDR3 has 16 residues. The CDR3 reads CASSLFIDRAGRGYTF. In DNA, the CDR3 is TGTGCCAGCAGTTTATTTATTGACAGGGCGGGTCGTGGCTACACCTTC.

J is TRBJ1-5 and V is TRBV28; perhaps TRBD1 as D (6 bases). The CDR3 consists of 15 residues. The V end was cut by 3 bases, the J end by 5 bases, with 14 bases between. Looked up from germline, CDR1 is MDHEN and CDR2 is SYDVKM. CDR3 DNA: TGTGCCAGCAGTTTGTCAGGGGCAGGGTATCAGCCCCAGCATTTT. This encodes CASSLSGAGYQPQHF. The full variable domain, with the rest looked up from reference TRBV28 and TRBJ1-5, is DVKVTQSSRYLVKRTGEKVFLECVQDMDHENMFWYRQDPGLGLRLIYFSYDVKMKEKGDIPEGYSVSREKKERFSLILESASTNQTSMYLCASSLSGAGYQPQHFGDGTRLSIL.

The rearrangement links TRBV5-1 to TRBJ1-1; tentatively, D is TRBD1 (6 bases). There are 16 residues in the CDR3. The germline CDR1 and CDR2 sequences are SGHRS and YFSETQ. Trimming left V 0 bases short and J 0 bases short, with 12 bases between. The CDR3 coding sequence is TGCGCCAGCAGCTTGGCCCAGGGGAGTTTGAACACTGAAGCTTTCTTT. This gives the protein CASSLAQGSLNTEAFF.

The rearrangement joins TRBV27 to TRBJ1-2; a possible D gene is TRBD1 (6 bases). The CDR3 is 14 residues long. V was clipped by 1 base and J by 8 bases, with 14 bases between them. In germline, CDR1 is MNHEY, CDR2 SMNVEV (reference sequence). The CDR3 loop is CASSLFSGVGGYTF. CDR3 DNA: TGTGCCAGCAGTTTATTTTCAGGGGTCGGCGGCTACACCTTC.

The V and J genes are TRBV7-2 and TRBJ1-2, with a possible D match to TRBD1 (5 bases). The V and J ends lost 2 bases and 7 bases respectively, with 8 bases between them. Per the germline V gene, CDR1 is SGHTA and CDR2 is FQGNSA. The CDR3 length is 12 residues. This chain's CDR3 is CASSLMGTGYTF. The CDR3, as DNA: TGTGCCAGCAGCTTAATGGGGACTGGCTACACCTTC.

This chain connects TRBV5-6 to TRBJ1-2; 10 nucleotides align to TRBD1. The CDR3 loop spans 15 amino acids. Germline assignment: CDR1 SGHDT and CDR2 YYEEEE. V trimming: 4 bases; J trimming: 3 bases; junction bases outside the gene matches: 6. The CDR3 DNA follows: TGTGCCAGCAGCGACAGGGGGCGTTCGGACTATGGCTACACCTTC. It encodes CASSDRGRSDYGYTF.

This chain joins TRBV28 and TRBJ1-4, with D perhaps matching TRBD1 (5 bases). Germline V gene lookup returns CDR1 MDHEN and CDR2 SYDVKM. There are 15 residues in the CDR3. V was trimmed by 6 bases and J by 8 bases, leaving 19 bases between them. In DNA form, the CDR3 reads TGTGCCAGCAGCGCCCCCGGGGCAGTTTGGGAAAAACTGTTTTTT. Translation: CASSAPGAVWEKLFF. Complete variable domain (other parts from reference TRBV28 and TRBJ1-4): DVKVTQSSRYLVKRTGEKVFLECVQDMDHENMFWYRQDPGLGLRLIYFSYDVKMKEKGDIPEGYSVSREKKERFSLILESASTNQTSMYLCASSAPGAVWEKLFFGSGTQLSVL.

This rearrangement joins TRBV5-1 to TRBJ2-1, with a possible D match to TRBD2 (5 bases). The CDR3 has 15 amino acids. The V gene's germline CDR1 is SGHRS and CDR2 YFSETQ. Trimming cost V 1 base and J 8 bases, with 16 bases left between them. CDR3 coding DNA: TGCGCCAGCAGCTTGCTTGGGAGTAGTAGCGATGAGCAGTTCTTC. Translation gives CASSLLGSSSDEQFF.

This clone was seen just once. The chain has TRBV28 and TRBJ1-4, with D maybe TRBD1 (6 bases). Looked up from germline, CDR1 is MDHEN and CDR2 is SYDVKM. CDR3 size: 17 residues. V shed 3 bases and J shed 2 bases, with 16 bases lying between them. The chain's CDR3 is CASSLWGAVGTNEKLFF. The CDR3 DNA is TGTGCCAGCAGTTTGTGGGGGGCCGTGGGGACTAATGAAAAACTGTTTTTT.

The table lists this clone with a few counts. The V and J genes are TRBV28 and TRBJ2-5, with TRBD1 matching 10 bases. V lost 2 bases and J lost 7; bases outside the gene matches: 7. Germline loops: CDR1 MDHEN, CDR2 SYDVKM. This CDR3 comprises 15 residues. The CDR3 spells CASSLGGTGERTQYF. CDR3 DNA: TGTGCCAGCAGTTTAGGAGGGACAGGGGAACGGACCCAGTACTTC.

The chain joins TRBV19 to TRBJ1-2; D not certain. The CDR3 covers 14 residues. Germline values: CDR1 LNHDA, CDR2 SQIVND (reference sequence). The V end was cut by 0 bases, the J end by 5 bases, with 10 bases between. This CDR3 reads CASSIDRPTYGYTF. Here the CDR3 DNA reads TGTGCCAGTAGTATAGATCGGCCAACATATGGCTACACCTTC.

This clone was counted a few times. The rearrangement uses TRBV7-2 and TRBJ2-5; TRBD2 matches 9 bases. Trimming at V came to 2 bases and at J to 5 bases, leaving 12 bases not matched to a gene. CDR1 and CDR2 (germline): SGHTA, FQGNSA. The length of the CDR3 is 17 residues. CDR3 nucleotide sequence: TGTGCCAGCAGCTTAAGGGTTAGCGGGAGTTGGGGGGAGACCCAGTACTTC. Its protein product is CASSLRVSGSWGETQYF.

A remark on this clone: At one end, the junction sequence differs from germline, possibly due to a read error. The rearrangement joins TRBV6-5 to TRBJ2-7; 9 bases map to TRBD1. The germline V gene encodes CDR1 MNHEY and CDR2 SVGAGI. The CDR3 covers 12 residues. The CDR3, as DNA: TGTGCCAGCAGGACCGGGACAGGGATTCCGAACTTC. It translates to CASRTGTGIPNF.

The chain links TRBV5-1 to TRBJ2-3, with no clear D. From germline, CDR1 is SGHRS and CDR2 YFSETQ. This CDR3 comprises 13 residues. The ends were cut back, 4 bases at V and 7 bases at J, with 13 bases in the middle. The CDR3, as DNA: TGCGCCAGCAGCGCGGACCCTACAAATACGCAGTATTTT. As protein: CASSADPTNTQYF.

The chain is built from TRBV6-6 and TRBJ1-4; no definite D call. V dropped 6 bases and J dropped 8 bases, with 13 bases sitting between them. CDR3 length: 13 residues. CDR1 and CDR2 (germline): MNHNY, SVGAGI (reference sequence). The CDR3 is CASRPRGLEKLFF. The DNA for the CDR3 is TGTGCCAGCAGGCCCAGAGGACTGGAAAAACTGTTTTTT.

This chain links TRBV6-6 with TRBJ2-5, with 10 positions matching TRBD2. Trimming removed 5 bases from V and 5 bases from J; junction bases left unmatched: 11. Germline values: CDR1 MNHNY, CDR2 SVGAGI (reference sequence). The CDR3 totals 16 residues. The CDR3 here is CASSREREGQGETQYF. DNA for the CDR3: TGTGCCAGCAGTCGAGAGCGGGAGGGCCAGGGCGAGACCCAGTACTTC.

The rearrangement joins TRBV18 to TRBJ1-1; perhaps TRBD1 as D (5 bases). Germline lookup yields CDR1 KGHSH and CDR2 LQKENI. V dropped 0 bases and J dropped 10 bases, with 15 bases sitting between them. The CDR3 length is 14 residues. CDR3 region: CASSPPTRSGPAFF. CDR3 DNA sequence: TGTGCCAGCTCACCACCGACCCGGTCAGGGCCAGCTTTCTTT.

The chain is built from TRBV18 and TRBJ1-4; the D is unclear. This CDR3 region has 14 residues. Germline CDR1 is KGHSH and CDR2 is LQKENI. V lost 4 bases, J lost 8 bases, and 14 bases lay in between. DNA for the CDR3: TGTGCCAGCTCACACAACAAAGGGAGCGAAAAACTGTTTTTT. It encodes CASSHNKGSEKLFF. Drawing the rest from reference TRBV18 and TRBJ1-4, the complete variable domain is NAGVMQNPRHLVRRRGQEARLRCSPMKGHSHVYWYRQLPEEGLKFMVYLQKENIIDESGMPKERFSAEFPKEGPSILRIQQVVRGDSAAYFCASSHNKGSEKLFFGSGTQLSVL.

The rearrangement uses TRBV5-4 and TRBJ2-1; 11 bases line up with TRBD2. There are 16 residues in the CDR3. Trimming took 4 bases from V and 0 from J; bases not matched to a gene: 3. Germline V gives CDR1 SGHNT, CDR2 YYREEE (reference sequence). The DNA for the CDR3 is TGTGCCAGCAGCCCTACTAGCGGGAGCTCCTACAATGAGCAGTTCTTC. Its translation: CASSPTSGSSYNEQFF.

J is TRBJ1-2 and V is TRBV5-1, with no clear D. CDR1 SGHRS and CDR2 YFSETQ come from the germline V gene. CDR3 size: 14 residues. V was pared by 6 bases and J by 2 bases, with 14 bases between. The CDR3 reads CASNPGRLNYGYTF. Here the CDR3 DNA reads TGCGCCAGCAACCCCGGCAGGTTAAACTATGGCTACACCTTC. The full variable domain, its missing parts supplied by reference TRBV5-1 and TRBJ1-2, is KAGVTQTPRYLIKTRGQQVTLSCSPISGHRSVSWYQQTPGQGLQFLFEYFSETQRNKGNFPGRFSGRQFSNSRSEMNVSTLELGDSALYLCASNPGRLNYGYTFGSGTRLTVV.

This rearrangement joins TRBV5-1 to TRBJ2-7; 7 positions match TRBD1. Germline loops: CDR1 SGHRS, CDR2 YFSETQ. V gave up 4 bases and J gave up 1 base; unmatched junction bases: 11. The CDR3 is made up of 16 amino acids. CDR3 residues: CASSQSPGTASYEQYF. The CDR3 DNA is TGCGCCAGCAGCCAGTCCCCCGGGACAGCTTCCTACGAGCAGTACTTC.

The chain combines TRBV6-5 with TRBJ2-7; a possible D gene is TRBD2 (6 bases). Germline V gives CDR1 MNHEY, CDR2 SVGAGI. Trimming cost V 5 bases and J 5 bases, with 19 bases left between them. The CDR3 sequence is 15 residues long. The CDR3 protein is CASSPQVHLAHEQYF. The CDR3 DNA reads TGTGCCAGCAGTCCCCAGGTCCACCTAGCGCACGAGCAGTACTTC.